This T cell receptor beta chain was profiled in a study of blood T cell repertoires in COVID-19. Study-level information: The United States, Italy and Spain were the sources of the acute and convalescent COVID-19 samples. T cells, B-cell-depleted T cells, or PBMCs supplied cDNA or gDNA.

Germline CDR1 LGHDT, CDR2 YNNKEL (reference sequence). The V and J ends lost 0 bases and 0 bases respectively, with 6 bases between them. The CDR3 is made up of 15 amino acids. Authors' processing steps: Reference gene primer amplification in the assay estimated nucleated cell counts. The protocol was immunoSEQ multiplex PCR, while the TCRdb copy is restricted to in-frame clones and leaves out a portion. From that table come the V and J calls and clone size; the DNA was used to work out D and trimming. Of 98,000 or so clones listed, about 87% were seen once; the top ten hold roughly 14%. This clone was recorded only once.

The rearrangement links TRBV3-1 (or the pseudogene TRBV3-2) to TRBJ2-4; the D gene is possibly TRBD2 (6 bases). The sequenced sample was peripheral blood. The sequence came from a man between 50 and 59 years old with acute or convalescent COVID-19. In DNA, the CDR3 is TGTGCCAGCAGCCAAGAGGGACTAGCCAAAAACATTCAGTACTTC. It yields the protein CASSQEGLAKNIQYF.